This T cell receptor beta chain was sequenced during a study of CD8 T cells in ankylosing spondylitis. Regarding the study as a whole: A TCR beta motif of fewer than ten highly homologous variants appeared characteristic of ankylosing spondylitis blood.

TCRdb called the 5' RACE reads again in MiXCR, with one record for every CDR3 protein. The profile shows around 770,000 distinct CDR3 sequences, roughly 20% of them singletons. This clonotype was counted between two and nine times. The antigen is not known. The sequence was collected from a male donor with ankylosing spondylitis. The sample taken for sequencing was blood, either unsorted or a sorted T cell fraction (not recorded which).

The CDR3 region is CASGTSAAYEQYF. In DNA form, the CDR3 reads TGTGCCAGCGGGACTAGTGCCGCCTACGAGCAGTACTTC. The rearrangement joins TRBV12-3 or TRBV12-4 to TRBJ2-7; 8 positions agree with TRBD2. Trimming cost V 8 bases and J 2 bases; bases outside gene matches: 5. CDR3 size: 13 residues.